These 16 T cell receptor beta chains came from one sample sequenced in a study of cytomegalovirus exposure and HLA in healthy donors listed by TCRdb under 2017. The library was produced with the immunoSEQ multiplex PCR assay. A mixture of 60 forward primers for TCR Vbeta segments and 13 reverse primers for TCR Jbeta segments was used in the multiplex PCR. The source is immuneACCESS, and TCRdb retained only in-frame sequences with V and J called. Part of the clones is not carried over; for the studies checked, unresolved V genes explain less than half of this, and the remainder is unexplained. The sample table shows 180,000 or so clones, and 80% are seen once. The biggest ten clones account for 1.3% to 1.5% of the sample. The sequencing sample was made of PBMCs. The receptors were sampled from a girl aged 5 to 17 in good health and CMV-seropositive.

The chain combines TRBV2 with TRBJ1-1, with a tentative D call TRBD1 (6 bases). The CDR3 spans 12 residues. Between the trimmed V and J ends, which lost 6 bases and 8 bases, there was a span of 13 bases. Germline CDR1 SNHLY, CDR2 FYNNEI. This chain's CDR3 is CASRKGQLEAFF. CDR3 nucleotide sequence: TGTGCCAGCAGGAAAGGACAGCTAGAAGCTTTCTTT. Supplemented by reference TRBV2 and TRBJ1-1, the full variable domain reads EPEVTQTPSHQVTQMGQEVILRCVPISNHLYFYWYRQILGQKVEFLVSFYNNEISEKSEIFDDQFSVERPDGSNFTLKIRSTKLEDSAMYFCASRKGQLEAFFGQGTRLTVV.

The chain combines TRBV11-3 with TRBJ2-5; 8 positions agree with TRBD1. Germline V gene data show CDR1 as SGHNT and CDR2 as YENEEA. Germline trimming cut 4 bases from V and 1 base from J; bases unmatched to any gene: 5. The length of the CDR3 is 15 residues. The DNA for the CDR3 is TGTGCCAGCAGCTCCGGGACAGGCGGCCAAGAGACCCAGTACTTC. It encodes CASSSGTGGQETQYF.

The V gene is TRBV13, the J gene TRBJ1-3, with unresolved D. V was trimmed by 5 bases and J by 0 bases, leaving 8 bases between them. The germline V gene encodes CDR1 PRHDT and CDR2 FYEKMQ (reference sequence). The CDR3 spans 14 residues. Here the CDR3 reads CASSRSNSGNTIYF. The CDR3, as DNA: TGTGCCAGCAGCCGGTCTAACTCTGGAAACACCATATATTTT. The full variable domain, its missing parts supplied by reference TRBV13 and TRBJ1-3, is AAGVIQSPRHLIKEKRETATLKCYPIPRHDTVYWYQQGPGQDPQFLISFYEKMQSDKGSIPDRFSAQQFSDYHSELNMSSLELGDSALYFCASSRSNSGNTIYFGEGSWLTVV.

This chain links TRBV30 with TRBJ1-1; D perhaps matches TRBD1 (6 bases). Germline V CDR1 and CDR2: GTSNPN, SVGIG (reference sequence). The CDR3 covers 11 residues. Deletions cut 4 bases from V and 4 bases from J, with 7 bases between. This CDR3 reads CAWTGVTEAFF. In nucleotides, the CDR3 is TGTGCCTGGACAGGGGTCACTGAAGCTTTCTTT.

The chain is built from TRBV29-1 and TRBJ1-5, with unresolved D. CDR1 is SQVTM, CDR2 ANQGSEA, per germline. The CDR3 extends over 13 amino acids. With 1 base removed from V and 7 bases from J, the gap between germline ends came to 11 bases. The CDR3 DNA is TGCAGCGTTGAAGGGGGAGGCGGGCAGCCCCAGCATTTT. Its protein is CSVEGGGGQPQHF.

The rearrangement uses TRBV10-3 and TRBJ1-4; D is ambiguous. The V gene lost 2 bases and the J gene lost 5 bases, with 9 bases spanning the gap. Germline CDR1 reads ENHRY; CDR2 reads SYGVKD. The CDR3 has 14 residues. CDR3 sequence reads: CAISEGRKNEKLFF. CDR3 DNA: TGTGCCATCAGTGAGGGGAGGAAAAATGAAAAACTGTTTTTT.

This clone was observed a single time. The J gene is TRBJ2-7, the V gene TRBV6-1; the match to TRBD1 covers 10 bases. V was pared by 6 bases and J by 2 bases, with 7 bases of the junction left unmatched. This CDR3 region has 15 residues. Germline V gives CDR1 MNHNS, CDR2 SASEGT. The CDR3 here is CASSPGQGNTYEQYF. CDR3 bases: TGTGCCAGCAGCCCGGGACAGGGGAATACCTACGAGCAGTACTTC.

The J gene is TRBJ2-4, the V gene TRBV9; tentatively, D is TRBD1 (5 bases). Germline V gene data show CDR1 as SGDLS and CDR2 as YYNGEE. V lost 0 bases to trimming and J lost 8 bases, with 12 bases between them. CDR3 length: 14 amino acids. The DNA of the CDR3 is TGTGCCAGCAGCGTAGGATCAGGGATCGACATTCAGTACTTC. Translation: CASSVGSGIDIQYF.

In DNA form, the CDR3 reads TGTGCCAGCAGTCGAACAGGGGGCTATGGCTACACCTTC. It encodes CASSRTGGYGYTF. This chain connects TRBV6-5 to TRBJ1-2, with 8 bases lining up with TRBD1. J was trimmed by 4 bases and V by 5 bases; bases with no gene match: 3. Germline V lookup: CDR1 MNHEY, CDR2 SVGAGI. The CDR3 contains 13 residues.

As DNA, the CDR3 is TGTGCCAGCAGCCAACATGGCGGCAATGAGCAGTTCTTC. Protein: CASSQHGGNEQFF. This chain connects TRBV4-2 to TRBJ2-1; D is undetermined. Looked up from germline, CDR1 is LGHNA and CDR2 is YNFKEQ. V dropped 2 bases and J dropped 6 bases, with 8 bases sitting between them. This CDR3 has 13 residues.

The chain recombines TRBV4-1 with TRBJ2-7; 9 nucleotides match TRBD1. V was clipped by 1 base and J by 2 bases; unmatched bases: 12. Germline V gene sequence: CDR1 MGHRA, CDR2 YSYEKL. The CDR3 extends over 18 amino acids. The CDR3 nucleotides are TGCGCCAGCAGCCAAGGAAACAGGGGGCGCGGGAGCCCCTACGAGCAGTACTTC. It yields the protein CASSQGNRGRGSPYEQYF.

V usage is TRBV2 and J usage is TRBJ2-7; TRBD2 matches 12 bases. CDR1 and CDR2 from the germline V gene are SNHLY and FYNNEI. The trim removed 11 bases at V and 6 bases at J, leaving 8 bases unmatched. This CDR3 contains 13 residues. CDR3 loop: CAFRLAGDREQYF. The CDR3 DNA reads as TGTGCCTTTCGACTAGCGGGAGACCGCGAGCAGTACTTC. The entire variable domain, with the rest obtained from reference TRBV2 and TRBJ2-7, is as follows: EPEVTQTPSHQVTQMGQEVILRCVPISNHLYFYWYRQILGQKVEFLVSFYNNEISEKSEIFDDQFSVERPDGSNFTLKIRSTKLEDSAMYFCAFRLAGDREQYFGPGTRLTVT.

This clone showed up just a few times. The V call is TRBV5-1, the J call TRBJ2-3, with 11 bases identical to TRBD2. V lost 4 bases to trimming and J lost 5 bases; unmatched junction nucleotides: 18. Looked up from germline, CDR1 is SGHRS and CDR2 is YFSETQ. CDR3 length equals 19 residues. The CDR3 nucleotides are TGCGCCAGCAGCCCGAGGCCGCCTACTAGCGGGAGTAAGGGAGATACGCAGTATTTT. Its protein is CASSPRPPTSGSKGDTQYF. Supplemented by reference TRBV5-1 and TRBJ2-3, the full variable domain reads KAGVTQTPRYLIKTRGQQVTLSCSPISGHRSVSWYQQTPGQGLQFLFEYFSETQRNKGNFPGRFSGRQFSNSRSEMNVSTLELGDSALYLCASSPRPPTSGSKGDTQYFGPGTRLTVL.

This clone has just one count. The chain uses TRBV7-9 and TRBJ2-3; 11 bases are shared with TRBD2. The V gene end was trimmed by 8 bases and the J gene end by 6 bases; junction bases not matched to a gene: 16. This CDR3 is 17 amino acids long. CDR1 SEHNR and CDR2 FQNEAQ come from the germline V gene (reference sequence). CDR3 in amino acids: CASRQSDTSGSWDTQYF. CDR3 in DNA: TGTGCCAGCCGTCAGAGCGACACTAGCGGGAGTTGGGATACGCAGTATTTT. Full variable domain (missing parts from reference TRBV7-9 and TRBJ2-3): DTGVSQNPRHKITKRGQNVTFRCDPISEHNRLYWYRQTLGQGPEFLTYFQNEAQLEKSRLLSDRFSAERPKGSFSTLEIQRTEQGDSAMYLCASRQSDTSGSWDTQYFGPGTRLTVL.

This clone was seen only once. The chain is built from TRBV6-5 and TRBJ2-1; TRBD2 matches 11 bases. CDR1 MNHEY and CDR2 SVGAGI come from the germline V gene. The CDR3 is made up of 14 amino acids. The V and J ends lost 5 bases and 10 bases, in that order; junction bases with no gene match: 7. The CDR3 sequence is CASSNLAGGREQFF. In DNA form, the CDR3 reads TGTGCCAGCAGTAACTTAGCGGGGGGGAGGGAGCAGTTCTTC.

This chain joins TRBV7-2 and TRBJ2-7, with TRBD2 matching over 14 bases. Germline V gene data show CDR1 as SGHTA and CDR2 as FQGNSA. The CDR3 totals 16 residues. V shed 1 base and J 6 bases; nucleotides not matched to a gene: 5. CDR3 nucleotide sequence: TGTGCCAGCAGCTTAGTCGTAGGACTAGCGGGAGGCGAGCAGTACTTC. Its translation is CASSLVVGLAGGEQYF.